The present T cell receptor beta chain was sequenced within a study of T cells in Graves' hyperthyroidism and ophthalmopathy. Study-wide findings and caveats: The blood repertoire included most of the expanded thyroid clonotypes above 0.001.

Researchers barred patients who had uncontrolled infection, other autoimmune disease, pregnancy or lactation. Every diagnosis used clinical symptoms, serum thyroxine and TRAb, thyroid ultrasound and orbital computed tomography. The PBMCs were sourced from fresh peripheral blood (approximately 9.6 ml). To note about this clonotype: Its antigen is undetermined.

From RNA transcripts, TCR beta CDR3 regions were amplified. An initial round of RT-PCR targeting the TCR CDR3 relied on the HTBI primer set. TCRdb passed the multiplex PCR reads through MiXCR, listing each CDR3 protein once. The sample consists of 800,000 or so distinct CDR3 sequences, 38% of them appearing once. Looked up from germline, CDR1 is DFQATT and CDR2 is SNEGSKA (reference sequence). This CDR3 is built from 17 residues. Germline trimming cut 6 bases from V and 2 bases from J; bases unmatched to any gene: 19. This chain links TRBV20-1 with TRBJ2-7, with 7 bases lining up with TRBD2. Input material: blood. The sequence was collected from a man between 18 and 35 years old with Graves' hyperthyroidism. The CDR3 is CSASDPRRAGVTYEQYF. The CDR3 nucleotides read TGCAGTGCCTCTGACCCCAGGCGGGCGGGAGTCACCTACGAGCAGTACTTC.